This record concerns one TCR beta chain sequence. It lacks a known antigen. No qualities accompany the bases; no much larger clone lies one base away. The cysteine opens and the phenylalanine closes a CDR3 of 15 amino acids. Just CDR3 DNA is preserved here, 45 bases in frame from base 1. CDR1 MGHRA and CDR2 YSYEKL were looked up in the germline V gene. The junction carries 14 bases between V and J, which are trimmed by 1 base and 4 bases respectively. TCRbeta CDR3 regions were amplified from genomic DNA using the immunoSEQ Assay, a bias-controlled multiplex PCR. The authors' analysis ran thus. The number of nucleated cells in each sample was estimated from the amplification of reference gene primers within the assay. To quantify the absolute abundance of each unique TCRbeta CDR3 rearrangement, sequence reads were collapsed and filtered. For each sample, productive Simpson clonality was calculated as the square root of Simpson's diversity index across productive rearrangements. This is the immuneACCESS table as TCRdb keeps it, with only in-frame sequences that have V and J called. A part of the clones is gone; compared with another copy, unresolved V genes explain less than half, and the rest is unexplained. V and J calls and clone size follow that table, whereas D and trimming were derived from the DNA. The sample table holds 55,000 to 75,000 clones, of which more than 75% were seen once. The ten biggest clones cover approximately 4% of the sample.

The data stem from a study of blood T cell repertoires in COVID-19 (TCRdb year 2020). For context, the study as a whole: Samples from collaborators originated in the United States, Italy and Spain and spanned both the acute and convalescent phases of COVID-19. The material from the prospective study consisted of cDNA or gDNA derived from T cells, B-cell-depleted T cells, or PBMCs. Deeply sampled blood TCRbeta repertoires from subjects exposed to, actively infected with, or recovered from COVID-19 were included in the dataset. The repertoires were released in a freely available public database intended as a resource for research on the immune response to SARS-CoV-2. Samples came from the ongoing ImmuneRACE study (first 160 participants) plus 1,254 subjects from 6 global collaborators. Nearly every sample came with metadata listing a de-identified subject ID, COVID-19 status, age in years and sex. HLA class I and class II types, where available, came from metadata supplied by the sample provider rather than from assay-based typing.

Paper-wide results and their limitations: Clinical and demographic metadata were provided uncurated, with the amount varying by source and participant.

Whole blood was collected in K2EDTA tubes by collaborating institutions according to the institutions' own protocols. For TCRbeta analysis, collaborators shipped samples in one of three forms: frozen whole blood, isolated PBMCs, or DNA extracted from either of those sample types. The chain uses TRBV4-1 and TRBJ2-7; tentative D gene TRBD2, with 5 bases matching. Sequences were obtained from peripheral blood. This sequence was found in a human donor in a cohort sampled during active COVID-19. The CDR3 region: CASSQGSSVWYEQYF. The DNA is TGCGCCAGCAGCCAAGGTAGTAGCGTTTGGTACGAGCAGTACTTC.